Listed here is a single TCR beta chain. No antigen is known for it. The sample comes from a study of radiation and T cells in renal cell carcinoma. Study-wide results and caveats: Compared with controls, irradiated tumors had more, larger dominant CDR3 motifs.

The CDR3 is 15 amino acids. Germline CDR1 SGHDN, CDR2 FVKESK. Trimming cost V 1 base and J 8 bases, with 15 bases left between them. Treatment meaning: treatment-naive control, cytoreductive nephrectomy. Controls were unirradiated tumors from treatment-naive cytoreductive nephrectomy patients. The tumor was a clear cell renal cell carcinoma. Sequenced control tumors were from about a dozen males and a few females, median age roughly 50. Clones were sequenced by immunoSEQ multiplex PCR, and TCRdb holds only the in-frame ones, with some missing. Of some 7,900 clones in the sample, about 65% were seen once.

This chain uses TRBV14 with TRBJ2-1; D gene ambiguous. The material was tumor tissue, obtained from a patient whose treatment was nephrectomy without radiotherapy. The sequence was collected from a woman between 70 and 85 years old with renal cell carcinoma. CDR3 bases: TGTGCCAGCAGCCAAGTTAGACAACTGGACGATGAGCAGTTCTTC. It translates to CASSQVRQLDDEQFF. Looking up the rest from reference TRBV14 and TRBJ2-1 gives the full variable domain: EAGVTQFPSHSVIEKGQTVTLRCDPISGHDNLYWYRRVMGKEIKFLLHFVKESKQDESGMPNNRFLAERTGGTYSTLKVQPAELEDSGVYFCASSQVRQLDDEQFFGPGTRLTVL.